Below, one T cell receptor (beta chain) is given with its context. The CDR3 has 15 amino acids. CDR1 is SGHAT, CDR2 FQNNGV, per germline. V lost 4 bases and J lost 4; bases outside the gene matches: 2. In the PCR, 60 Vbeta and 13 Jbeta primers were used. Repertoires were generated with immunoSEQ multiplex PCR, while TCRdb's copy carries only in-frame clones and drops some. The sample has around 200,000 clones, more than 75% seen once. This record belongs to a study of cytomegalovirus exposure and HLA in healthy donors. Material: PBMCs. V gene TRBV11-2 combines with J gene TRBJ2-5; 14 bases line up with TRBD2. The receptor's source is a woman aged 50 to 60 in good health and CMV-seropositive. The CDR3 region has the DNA TGTGCCAGCAGCTGGACTAGCGGGAGGCGAGAGACCCAGTACTTC. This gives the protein CASSWTSGRRETQYF. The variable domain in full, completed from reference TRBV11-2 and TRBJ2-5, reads EAGVAQSPRYKIIEKRQSVAFWCNPISGHATLYWYQQILGQGPKLLIQFQNNGVVDDSQLPKDRFSAERLKGVDSTLKIQPAKLEDSAVYLCASSWTSGRRETQYFGPGTRLLVL.